These 11 T cell receptor beta chains share one sample of origin, sequenced in a study of spatial heterogeneity in lung cancer. TCRdb processed the 5' RACE reads anew with MiXCR; each CDR3 protein has one entry. The data show some 2,900 distinct CDR3 sequences, 5.5% to 8% seen once. Indicated time point: sample taken at primary tumor resection. The specimen comprised normal lung tissue next to the tumor, sampled at surgery. The receptors were gathered from a male donor with early-stage non-small cell lung cancer.

Relative to its sample, this clonotype is medium-sized. This rearrangement joins TRBV5-1 to TRBJ2-1; D is unresolved. Germline CDR1 reads SGHRS; CDR2 reads YFSETQ. The germline V and J ends were trimmed by 1 base and 5 bases, with 7 bases remaining between them. This CDR3 comprises 13 residues. As DNA, the CDR3 is TGCGCCAGCAGCTTGAACGGAGACAATGAGCAGTTCTTC. Translation gives CASSLNGDNEQFF.

This clonotype is medium-sized within its sample. DNA for the CDR3: TGTGCCAGCAGCTTATTAGAGGACTGGGCCACTGAAGCTTTCTTT. Translation gives CASSLLEDWATEAFF. J is TRBJ1-1 and V is TRBV5-6, with unresolved D. V dropped 2 bases and J dropped 4 bases, with 15 bases sitting between them. Germline V CDR1 and CDR2: SGHDT, YYEEEE. There are 15 residues in the CDR3.

In this sample, this clonotype is medium-sized. The J gene is TRBJ2-7, the V gene TRBV6-2 or TRBV6-3; no definite D call. The CDR3 covers 15 residues. V was pared by 7 bases and J by 1 base, with 17 bases between. CDR1 and CDR2 from the germline V gene are MNHEY and SVGEGT. CDR3 amino acids: CASTPSAGQSYEQYF. CDR3 DNA sequence: TGTGCCAGCACCCCCTCCGCCGGCCAGTCCTACGAGCAGTACTTC.

This clonotype was seen ten or more times. V and J are TRBV5-1 and TRBJ2-3; D is ambiguous. The V gene lost 2 bases and the J gene lost 6 bases, with 7 bases spanning the gap. The CDR3 length is 12 residues. Per germline, CDR1 SGHRS and CDR2 YFSETQ. The CDR3 region is CASSLSWDTQYF. CDR3 DNA sequence: TGCGCCAGCAGCTTATCGTGGGATACGCAGTATTTT.

This clonotype is medium-sized within its sample. The chain carries TRBV5-4 and TRBJ1-6; TRBD1 matches at 10 bases. This CDR3 spans 16 amino acids. From germline, CDR1 is SGHNT and CDR2 YYREEE (reference sequence). V trimming: 4 bases; J trimming: 10 bases; junction bases outside the gene matches: 11. In DNA, the CDR3 is TGTGCCAGCAGCCCCGGACAGGGGGACTCTATGTCACCCCTCCACTTT. It yields the protein CASSPGQGDSMSPLHF.

The table lists this clonotype with many counts. The V gene is TRBV6-2 or TRBV6-3, the J gene TRBJ1-5; D is possibly TRBD1 (5 bases). CDR1 is MNHEY and CDR2 is SVGEGT in the germline V gene. The CDR3 has 15 amino acids. Trimming removed 7 bases from V and 0 bases from J, with 13 bases in between. The CDR3 sequence: CASTRRGISNQPQHF. CDR3 bases: TGTGCCAGCACCCGGAGGGGAATTAGCAATCAGCCCCAGCATTTT.

Within the sample, this clonotype is medium-sized. The rearrangement uses TRBV10-3 and TRBJ2-5; 16 nucleotides line up with TRBD2. CDR3 length equals 20 residues. V was clipped by 5 bases and J by 4 bases; unmatched bases: 16. Germline CDR1 is ENHRY and CDR2 is SYGVKD. CDR3 in DNA: TGTGCCATCAGTCTTCATCCCGGGACTAGCGGGAGGGATAGGACAGAGACCCAGTACTTC. This translates into CAISLHPGTSGRDRTETQYF.

This clonotype appeared a few times. The J gene is TRBJ2-7, the V gene TRBV29-1; 8 bases agree with TRBD1. CDR1 is SQVTM, CDR2 ANQGSEA, per germline. V shed 1 base and J 6 bases; nucleotides not matched to a gene: 8. This CDR3 has 14 amino acids. In DNA, the CDR3 is TGCAGCGTTGAAGCTACAGGGGGGTATGGCGAGCAGTACTTC. This translates into CSVEATGGYGEQYF.

The gene calls are TRBV20-1 and TRBJ2-1; 8 nucleotides match TRBD2. The CDR3 length is 14 residues. In germline, CDR1 is DFQATT, CDR2 SNEGSKA (reference sequence). The V and J ends lost 7 bases and 9 bases, in that order; junction bases with no gene match: 14. Written as DNA, the CDR3 is TGCAGTGTCCCGGGACTAGGATCGAAGAGTGAGCAGTTCTTC. It codes for CSVPGLGSKSEQFF.

This clonotype ranks as medium-sized (0.01 to 0.1%). The chain is built from TRBV2 and TRBJ1-5, with 7 bases aligning to TRBD1. Looked up from germline, CDR1 is SNHLY and CDR2 is FYNNEI. The CDR3 covers 16 residues. Unmatched junction bases numbered 9, after V lost 6 bases and J lost 1 base. The CDR3 is CASRPGRGPSNQPQHF. CDR3 DNA sequence: TGTGCCAGCAGACCGGGAAGGGGGCCGAGCAATCAGCCCCAGCATTTT.

By share, this clonotype ranks as medium-sized. The chain uses TRBV15 and TRBJ2-3; the match to TRBD2 covers 9 bases. Losses at the gene ends were 0 bases for V and 2 bases for J; bases not matched to a gene: 9. The CDR3 is 18 amino acids. Germline V lookup: CDR1 LNHNV, CDR2 YYDKDF (reference sequence). CDR3 in amino acids: CATSRDNRLADPTDTQYF. The CDR3 region has the DNA TGTGCCACCAGCAGAGACAACAGACTAGCGGACCCCACAGATACGCAGTATTTT.